This T cell receptor (beta chain) was profiled in a study of shared clonotypes between healthy human individuals. About the study: For every donor, three CD4 naive, three CD4 memory, two CD8 naive and one CD8 memory plates were used.

In the authors' methods: ImmunoSEQ gave junction-only sequences without quality scores, so filtering differed. The protocol was immunoSEQ multiplex PCR, while the TCRdb copy is restricted to in-frame clones and leaves out a portion. That table gives V, J and clone size, and the DNA gave D and trimming. Of about 1 million clones listed, approximately 80% were seen once; the top ten hold approximately 0.56%. The CDR3 spans 19 residues. Sequencing input: memory CD4+ T cells from PBMCs. The sample's subset: CD45RA-negative fraction. The chain recombines TRBV21-1 with TRBJ1-5; TRBD1 is the table's D call and was not checked against the DNA. TRBV21-1 is assigned pseudogene status. The sequence was collected from a young man in good health. Some clones in this sample may be carry-over from other donors' samples. CDR3 amino acids: CASSKVGRGRVVNNQPQHF. The CDR3 DNA reads TGTGCCAGCAGCAAAGTAGGCAGGGGGCGGGTTGTTAACAATCAGCCCCAGCATTTT.